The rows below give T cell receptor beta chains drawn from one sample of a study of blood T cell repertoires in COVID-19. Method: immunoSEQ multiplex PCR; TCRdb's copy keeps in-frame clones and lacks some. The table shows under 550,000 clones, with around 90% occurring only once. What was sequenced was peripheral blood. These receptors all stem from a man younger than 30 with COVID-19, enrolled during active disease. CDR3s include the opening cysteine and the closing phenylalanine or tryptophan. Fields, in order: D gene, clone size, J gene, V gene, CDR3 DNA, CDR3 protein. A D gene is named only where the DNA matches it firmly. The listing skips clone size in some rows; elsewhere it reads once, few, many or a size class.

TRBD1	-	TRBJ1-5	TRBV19	TGTGCCAGTAGTCTGCCAGGGGGCGGTCAGCCCCAGCATTTT	CASSLPGGGQPQHF
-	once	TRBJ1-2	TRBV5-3	TGTGCCGAAACCTTGACTGCACCTAACTATGGCTACACCTTC	CAETLTAPNYGYTF
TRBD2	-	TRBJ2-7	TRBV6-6	TGTGCCAGCAGTCAGACCGGACTAGCTTCCGAGCAGTACTTC	CASSQTGLASEQYF
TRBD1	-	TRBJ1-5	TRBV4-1	TGCGCCAGCAGCCGTGGACAGGGACGAAATCAGCCCCAGCATTTT	CASSRGQGRNQPQHF
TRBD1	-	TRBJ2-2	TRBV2	TGTGCCAGCAGTTATACAGGGGGCGCGAGGACCGGGGAGCTGTTTTTT	CASSYTGGARTGELFF
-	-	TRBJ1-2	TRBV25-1	TGTGCCAGCAGTGAATATGGGGCAAGTCTCGATGGCTACACCTTC	CASSEYGASLDGYTF
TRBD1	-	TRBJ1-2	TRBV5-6	TGTGCCAGCAGACAACAGGGGGGCTATGGCTACACCTTC	CASRQQGGYGYTF
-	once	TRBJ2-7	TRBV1	TGCACCAGCAGCCCCTCCCACGAGCAGTACTTC	CTSSPSHEQYF
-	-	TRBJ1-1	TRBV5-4	TGTGCCAGCAGCCATACCCGGAGCACTGAAGCTTTCTTT	CASSHTRSTEAFF
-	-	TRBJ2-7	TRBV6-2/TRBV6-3	TGTGCCAGCAGTAGGGGATTCGGGACTGGAGAAGCCTACGAGCAGTACTTC	CASSRGFGTGEAYEQYF
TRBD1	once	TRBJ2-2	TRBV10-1	TGCGCCAGCAGTGAGTCGACAGGGGGCCGGCGAGGCGGGGAGCTGTTTTTT	CASSESTGGRRGGELFF
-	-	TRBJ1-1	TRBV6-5	TGTGCCAGCAGGCCTACGGTCCCAAACACTGAAGCTTTCTTT	CASRPTVPNTEAFF